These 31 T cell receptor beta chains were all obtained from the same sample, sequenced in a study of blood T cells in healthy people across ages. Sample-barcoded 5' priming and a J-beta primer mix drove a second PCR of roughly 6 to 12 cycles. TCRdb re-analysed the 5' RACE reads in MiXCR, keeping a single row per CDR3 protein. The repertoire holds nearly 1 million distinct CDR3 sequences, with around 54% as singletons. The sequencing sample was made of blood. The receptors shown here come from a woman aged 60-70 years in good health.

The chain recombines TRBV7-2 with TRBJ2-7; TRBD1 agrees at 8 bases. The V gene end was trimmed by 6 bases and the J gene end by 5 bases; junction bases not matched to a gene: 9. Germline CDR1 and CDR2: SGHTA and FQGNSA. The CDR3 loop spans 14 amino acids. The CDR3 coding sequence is TGTGCCAGCAGTCCTAGGACAGGGTGGGACGAGCAGTACTTC. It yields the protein CASSPRTGWDEQYF.

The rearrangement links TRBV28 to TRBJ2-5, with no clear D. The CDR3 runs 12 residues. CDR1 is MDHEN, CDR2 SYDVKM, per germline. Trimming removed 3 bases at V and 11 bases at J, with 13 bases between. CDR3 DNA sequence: TGTGCCAGCAGTTTCCTTTACAATGAGCAGTACTTC. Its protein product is CASSFLYNEQYF.

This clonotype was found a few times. This CDR3 is CSVDMNQETQYF. The CDR3 DNA follows: TGCAGCGTTGACATGAACCAAGAGACCCAGTACTTC. The genes are TRBV29-1 and TRBJ2-5, with unresolved D. CDR1 is SQVTM, CDR2 ANQGSEA, per germline. V lost 3 bases and J 0 bases, leaving 5 bases between the germline ends. The CDR3 extends over 12 amino acids.

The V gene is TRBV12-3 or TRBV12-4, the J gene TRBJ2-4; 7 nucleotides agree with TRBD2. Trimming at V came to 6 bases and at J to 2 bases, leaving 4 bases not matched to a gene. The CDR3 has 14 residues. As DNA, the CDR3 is TGTGCCAGCAGGCCGGGAGGTTCCAAAAACATTCAGTACTTC. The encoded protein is CASRPGGSKNIQYF.

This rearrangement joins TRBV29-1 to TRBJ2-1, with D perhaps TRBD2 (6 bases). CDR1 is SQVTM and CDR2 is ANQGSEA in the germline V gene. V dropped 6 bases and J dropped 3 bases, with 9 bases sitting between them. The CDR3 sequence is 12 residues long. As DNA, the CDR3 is TGCAGCGTCCCGGGGGTCTACAATGAGCAGTTCTTC. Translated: CSVPGVYNEQFF.

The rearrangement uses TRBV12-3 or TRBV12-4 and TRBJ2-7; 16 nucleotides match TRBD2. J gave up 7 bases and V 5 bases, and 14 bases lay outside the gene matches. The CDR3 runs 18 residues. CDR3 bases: TGTGCCAGCAGTCCGGGACTAGCGGGAGGGCCCCCCTACAATGAGCAGTACTTC. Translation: CASSPGLAGGPPYNEQYF.

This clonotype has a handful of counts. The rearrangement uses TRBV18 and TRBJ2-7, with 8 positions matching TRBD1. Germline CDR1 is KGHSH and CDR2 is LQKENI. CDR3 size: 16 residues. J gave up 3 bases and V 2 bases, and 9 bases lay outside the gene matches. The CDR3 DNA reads TGTGCCAGCTCACCAACCCAGGACAGGGCCCTCTACGAGCAGTACTTC. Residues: CASSPTQDRALYEQYF.

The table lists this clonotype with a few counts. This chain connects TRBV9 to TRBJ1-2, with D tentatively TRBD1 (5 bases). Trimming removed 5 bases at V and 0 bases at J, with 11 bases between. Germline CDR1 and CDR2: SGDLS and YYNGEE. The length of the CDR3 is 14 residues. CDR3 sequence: CASSTTGANYGYTF. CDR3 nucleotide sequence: TGTGCCAGCAGTACAACAGGTGCTAACTATGGCTACACCTTC.

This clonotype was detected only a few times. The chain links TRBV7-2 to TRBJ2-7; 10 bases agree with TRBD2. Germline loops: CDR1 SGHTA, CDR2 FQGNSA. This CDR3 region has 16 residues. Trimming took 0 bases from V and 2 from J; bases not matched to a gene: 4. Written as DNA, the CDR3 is TGTGCCAGCAGCTTAGCGTCTAGCGGGAGCCCCTACGAGCAGTACTTC. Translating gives CASSLASSGSPYEQYF. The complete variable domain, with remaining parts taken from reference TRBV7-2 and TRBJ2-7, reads GAGVSQSPSNKVTEKGKDVELRCDPISGHTALYWYRQSLGQGLEFLIYFQGNSAPDKSGLPSDRFSAERTGGSVSTLTIQRTQQEDSAVYLCASSLASSGSPYEQYFGPGTRLTVT.

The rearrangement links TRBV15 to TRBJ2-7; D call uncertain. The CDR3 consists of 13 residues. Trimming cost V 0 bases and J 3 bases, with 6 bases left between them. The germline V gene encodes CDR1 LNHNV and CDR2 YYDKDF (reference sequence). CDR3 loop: CATSRDRIYEQYF. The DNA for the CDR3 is TGTGCCACCAGCAGAGATCGCATCTACGAGCAGTACTTC.

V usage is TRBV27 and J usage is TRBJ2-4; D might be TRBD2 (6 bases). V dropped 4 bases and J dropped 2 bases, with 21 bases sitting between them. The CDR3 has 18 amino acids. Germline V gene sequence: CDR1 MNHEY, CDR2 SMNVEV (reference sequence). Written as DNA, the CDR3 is TGTGCCAGCAGTTCCAGGATAGGGGAGGTGGGGACCAAAAACATTCAGTACTTC. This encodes CASSSRIGEVGTKNIQYF.

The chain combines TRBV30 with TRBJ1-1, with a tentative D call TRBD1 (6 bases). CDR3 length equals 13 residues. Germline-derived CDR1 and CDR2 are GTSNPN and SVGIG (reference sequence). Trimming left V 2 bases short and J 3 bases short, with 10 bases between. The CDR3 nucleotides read TGTGCCTGGAGTCTACAGGGAGACACTGAAGCTTTCTTT. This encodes CAWSLQGDTEAFF.

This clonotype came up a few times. CDR3 sequence (DNA): TGCAGTGCTGAGTCAGGACCGACAAAAGAGACCCAGTACTTC. Residues: CSAESGPTKETQYF. The chain carries TRBV20-1 and TRBJ2-5; D is undetermined. The V end was cut by 5 bases, the J end by 3 bases, with 16 bases between. Germline V lookup: CDR1 DFQATT, CDR2 SNEGSKA (reference sequence). CDR3 length equals 14 residues.

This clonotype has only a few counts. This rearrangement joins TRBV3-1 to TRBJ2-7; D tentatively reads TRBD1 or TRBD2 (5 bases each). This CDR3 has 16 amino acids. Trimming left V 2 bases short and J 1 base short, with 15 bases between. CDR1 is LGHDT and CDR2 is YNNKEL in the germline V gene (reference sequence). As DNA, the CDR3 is TGTGCCAGCAGCCAACTCCCGGGACCGGTGTCCTACGAGCAGTACTTC. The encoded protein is CASSQLPGPVSYEQYF.

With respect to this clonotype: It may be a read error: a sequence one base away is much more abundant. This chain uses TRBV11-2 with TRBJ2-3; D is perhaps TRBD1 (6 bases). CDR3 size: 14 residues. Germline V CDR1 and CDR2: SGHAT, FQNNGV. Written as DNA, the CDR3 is TGTGCCAGCAGCTTAGCACCTCCAGGGGATATGCAGTATTTT. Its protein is CASSLAPPGDMQYF.

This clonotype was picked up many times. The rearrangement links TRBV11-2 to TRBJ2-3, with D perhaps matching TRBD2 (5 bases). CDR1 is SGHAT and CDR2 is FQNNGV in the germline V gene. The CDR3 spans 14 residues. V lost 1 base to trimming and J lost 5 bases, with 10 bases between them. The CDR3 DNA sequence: TGTGCCAGCAGCTTAGGCTTGGGGAGAGATACGCAGTATTTT. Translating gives CASSLGLGRDTQYF.

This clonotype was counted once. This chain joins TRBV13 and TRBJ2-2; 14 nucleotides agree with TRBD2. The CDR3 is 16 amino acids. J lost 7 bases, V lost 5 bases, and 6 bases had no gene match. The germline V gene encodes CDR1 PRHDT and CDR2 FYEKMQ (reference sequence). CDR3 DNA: TGTGCCAGCAGCCAGAGACTAGCGGGAGGGAGCGGGGAGCTGTTTTTT. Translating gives CASSQRLAGGSGELFF.

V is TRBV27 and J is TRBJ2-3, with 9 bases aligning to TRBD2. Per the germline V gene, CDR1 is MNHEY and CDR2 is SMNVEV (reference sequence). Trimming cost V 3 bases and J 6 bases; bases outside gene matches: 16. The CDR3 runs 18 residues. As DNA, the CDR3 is TGTGCCAGCAGTTTTCCCTCTCCTAGCGGGAAATGGTCTGATACGCAGTATTTT. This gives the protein CASSFPSPSGKWSDTQYF.

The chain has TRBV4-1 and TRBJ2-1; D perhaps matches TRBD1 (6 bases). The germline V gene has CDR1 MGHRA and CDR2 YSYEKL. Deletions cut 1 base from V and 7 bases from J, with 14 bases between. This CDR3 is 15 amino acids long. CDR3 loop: CASSQAPDSWNEQFF. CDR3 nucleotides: TGCGCCAGCAGCCAAGCGCCGGACAGTTGGAATGAGCAGTTCTTC.

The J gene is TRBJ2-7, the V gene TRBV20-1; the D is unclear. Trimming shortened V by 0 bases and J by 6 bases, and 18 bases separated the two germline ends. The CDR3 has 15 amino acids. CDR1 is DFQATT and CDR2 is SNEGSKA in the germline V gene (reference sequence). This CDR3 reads CSARDAWVGSSEQYF. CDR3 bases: TGCAGTGCTAGAGATGCGTGGGTCGGCAGTAGCGAGCAGTACTTC.

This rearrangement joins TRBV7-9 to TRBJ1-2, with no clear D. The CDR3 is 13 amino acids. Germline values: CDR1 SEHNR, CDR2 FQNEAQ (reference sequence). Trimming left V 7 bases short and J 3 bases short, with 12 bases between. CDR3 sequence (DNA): TGTGCCAGCATCCCTACGGGTGACTATGGCTACACCTTC. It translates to CASIPTGDYGYTF.

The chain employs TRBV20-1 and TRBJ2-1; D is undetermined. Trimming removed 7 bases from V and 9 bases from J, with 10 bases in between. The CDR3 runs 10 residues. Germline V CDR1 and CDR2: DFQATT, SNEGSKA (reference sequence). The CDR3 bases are TGCAGTGTAAGGAGAAGTGAGCAGTTCTTC. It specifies CSVRRSEQFF.

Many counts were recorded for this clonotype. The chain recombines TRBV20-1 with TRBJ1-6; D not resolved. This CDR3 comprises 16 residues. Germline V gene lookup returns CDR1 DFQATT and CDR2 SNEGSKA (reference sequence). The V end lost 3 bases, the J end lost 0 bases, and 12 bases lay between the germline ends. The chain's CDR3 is CSASGVQLSYNSPLHF. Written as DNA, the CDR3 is TGCAGTGCTAGTGGGGTTCAACTCTCCTATAATTCACCCCTCCACTTT.

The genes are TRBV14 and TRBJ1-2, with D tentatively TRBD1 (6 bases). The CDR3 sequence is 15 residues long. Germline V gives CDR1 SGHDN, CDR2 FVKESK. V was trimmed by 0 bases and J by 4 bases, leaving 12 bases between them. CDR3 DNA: TGTGCCAGCAGCCAAGAGTCAGGGGCCCTCTATGGCTACACCTTC. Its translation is CASSQESGALYGYTF.

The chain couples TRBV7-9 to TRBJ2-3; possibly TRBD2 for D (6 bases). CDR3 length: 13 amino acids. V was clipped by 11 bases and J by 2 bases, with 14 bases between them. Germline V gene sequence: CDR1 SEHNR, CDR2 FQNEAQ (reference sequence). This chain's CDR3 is CAGGALPTDTQYF. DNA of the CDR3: TGTGCCGGAGGGGCTCTCCCCACAGATACGCAGTATTTT.

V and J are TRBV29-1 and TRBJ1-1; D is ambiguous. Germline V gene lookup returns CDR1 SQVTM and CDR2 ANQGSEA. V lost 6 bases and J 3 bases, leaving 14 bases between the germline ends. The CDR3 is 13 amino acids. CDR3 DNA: TGCAGCGTACCCAGGACGGGCCACACTGAAGCTTTCTTT. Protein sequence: CSVPRTGHTEAFF.

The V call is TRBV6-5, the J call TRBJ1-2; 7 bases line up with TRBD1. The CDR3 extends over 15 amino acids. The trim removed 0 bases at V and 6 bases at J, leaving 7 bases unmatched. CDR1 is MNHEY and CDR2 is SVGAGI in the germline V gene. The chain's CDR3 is CASSYSTYRGDGYTF. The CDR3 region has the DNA TGTGCCAGCAGTTACTCGACTTACAGGGGAGATGGCTACACCTTC.

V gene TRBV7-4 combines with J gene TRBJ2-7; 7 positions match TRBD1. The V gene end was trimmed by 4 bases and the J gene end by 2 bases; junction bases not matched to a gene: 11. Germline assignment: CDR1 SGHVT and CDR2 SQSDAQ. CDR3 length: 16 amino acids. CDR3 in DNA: TGTGCCAGCAGCTCCCGACAGGGTAACCCTACCTACGAGCAGTACTTC. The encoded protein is CASSSRQGNPTYEQYF.

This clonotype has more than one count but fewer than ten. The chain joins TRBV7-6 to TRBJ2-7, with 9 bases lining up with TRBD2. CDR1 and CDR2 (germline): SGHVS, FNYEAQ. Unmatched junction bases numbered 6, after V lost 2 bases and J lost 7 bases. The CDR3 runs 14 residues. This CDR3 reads CASSLLIAGGEQYF. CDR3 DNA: TGTGCCAGCAGCTTACTAATTGCGGGAGGGGAGCAGTACTTC.

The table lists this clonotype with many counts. Here the CDR3 reads CSARDPSGAFPYF. CDR3 in DNA: TGCAGTGCTAGAGATCCCAGCGGGGCCTTCCCGTACTTC. The rearrangement links TRBV20-1 to TRBJ2-7; 7 nucleotides line up with TRBD2. The CDR3 has 13 amino acids. Germline values: CDR1 DFQATT, CDR2 SNEGSKA (reference sequence). Germline trimming cut 0 bases from V and 12 bases from J; bases unmatched to any gene: 11.

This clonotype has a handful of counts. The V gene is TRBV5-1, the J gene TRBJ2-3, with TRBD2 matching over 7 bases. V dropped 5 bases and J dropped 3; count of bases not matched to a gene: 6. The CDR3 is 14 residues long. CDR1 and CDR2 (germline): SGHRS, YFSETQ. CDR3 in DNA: TGCGCCAGCAGGGAGGCGGGAGAAACAGATACGCAGTATTTT. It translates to CASREAGETDTQYF.